This is a list of T cell receptor beta chains from one sample in a study of shared clonotypes between healthy human individuals. Sequencing was performed with immunoSEQ multiplex PCR; in TCRdb, only in-frame clones are kept and a portion is missing. The sample has approximately 1.5 million clones, 98% seen once. Sequenced sample: naive CD4+ T cells sorted from blood. The receptors here all came from a young man in good health. Each CDR3 is given with its conserved first and last residue. A D gene is named only where the DNA matches it firmly. Clone size is given for some rows only: seen once, a few or many times, or a class if the clone is expanded.

V,size,J,D,DNA,CDR3
TRBV5-1,once,TRBJ2-7,TRBD1,TGCGCCAGCAGTCGGGCAGGACAGGGGCTCCACGAGCAGTACTTC,CASSRAGQGLHEQYF
TRBV27,.,TRBJ1-2,.,TGTGCCAGCAGTTTATCCTTAGGTTGGCGGGATGGCTACACCTTC,CASSLSLGWRDGYTF
TRBV7-8,once,TRBJ2-7,TRBD2,TGTGCCAGCACCATCGGGGGGAAACCCTACGAGCAGTACTTC,CASTIGGKPYEQYF
TRBV29-1,.,TRBJ2-7,.,TGCAGCGCGCGGACGACCGCCTACGAGCAGTACTTC,CSARTTAYEQYF
TRBV10-3,.,TRBJ1-3,.,TGTGCCATCAGTGATGCATACAGAGGAAACACCATATATTTT,CAISDAYRGNTIYF
TRBV15,.,TRBJ2-3,TRBD2,TGTGCCACCGCGGGAGCTGCAGATACGCAGTATTTT,CATAGAADTQYF
TRBV7-8,.,TRBJ2-3,TRBD1,TGTGCCAGCAGCCCCGGGACAGGTCTCTCTGATACGCAGTATTTT,CASSPGTGLSDTQYF
TRBV7-9,.,TRBJ2-2,.,TGTGCCAGCAGCGTCTACGGCCGGGACCCGAACACCGGGGAGCTGTTTTTT,CASSVYGRDPNTGELFF
TRBV28,.,TRBJ1-3,TRBD1,TGTGCCAGCAGTCCCGGGACAGCGTGGGGAAACACCATATATTTT,CASSPGTAWGNTIYF
TRBV9,.,TRBJ2-3,TRBD2,TGTGCCAGCACCGGACTAGCGGGAGTCACAGATACGCAGTATTTT,CASTGLAGVTDTQYF
TRBV18,once,TRBJ2-7,.,TGTGCCAGCTCACCATACGCAGGCTCCTACGAGCAGTACTTC,CASSPYAGSYEQYF
TRBV11-2,.,TRBJ1-5,TRBD1,TGTGCCAGCAGCGGCCGGGACAGGGAGCAGCCCCAGCATTTT,CASSGRDREQPQHF
TRBV28,.,TRBJ1-5,TRBD1,TGTGCCAGCAGTTTTCTTCAGGGGGAAGGTAGCAATCAGCCCCAGCATTTT,CASSFLQGEGSNQPQHF
TRBV18,.,TRBJ1-2,.,TGTGCCAGCTCACCCGGCGGGCACGGCTATGGCTACACCTTC,CASSPGGHGYGYTF
TRBV15,.,TRBJ1-2,.,TGTGCCACCAGCAATGTTTGGGACCAACATGGCTACACCTTC,CATSNVWDQHGYTF
TRBV5-1,.,TRBJ2-2,TRBD2,TGCGCCAGCAGCGGACTAGCGGGAGCTGACACCGGGGAGCTGTTTTTT,CASSGLAGADTGELFF
TRBV11-2,once,TRBJ2-7,TRBD2,TGTGCCAGCAGTTATACCGGGACTAGCGTCTACGAGCAGTACTTC,CASSYTGTSVYEQYF
TRBV11-2,.,TRBJ2-3,.,TGTGCCAGCAGCTTAATTTCCGCAGATACGCAGTATTTT,CASSLISADTQYF
TRBV28,.,TRBJ2-1,.,TGTGCCAGCTCCGGAGGGAGCTCCTACAATGAGCAGTTCTTC,CASSGGSSYNEQFF
TRBV5-6,.,TRBJ2-5,.,TGTGCCAGCAGCCCAAACGGCGGCCGTCGCGAGACCCAGTACTTC,CASSPNGGRRETQYF
TRBV5-4,.,TRBJ1-3,TRBD1,TGTGCCAGCAGCTTGCGAGGGGGCCACTCTGGAAACACCATATATTTT,CASSLRGGHSGNTIYF
TRBV5-4,.,TRBJ2-7,.,TGTGCCAGCAGCTTCGACCCCCTACAACGCCCCTACGAGCAGTACTTC,CASSFDPLQRPYEQYF
TRBV27,.,TRBJ2-1,TRBD2,TGTGCCAGCAGTTTATTCTGGCGGGAGGGCGATGAGCAGTTCTTC,CASSLFWREGDEQFF
TRBV27,.,TRBJ2-5,.,TGTGCCAGCAGTTTAGGGCCAACGAGGGTAGAGACCCAGTACTTC,CASSLGPTRVETQYF
TRBV6-1,.,TRBJ2-1,TRBD2,TGTGCCAGCAGTGAGGGACTAGGTAGGAATGAGCAGTTCTTC,CASSEGLGRNEQFF
TRBV7-8,.,TRBJ2-7,.,TGTGCCAGCCAACTCTTGACGGGGGCAGGGGAGCAGTACTTC,CASQLLTGAGEQYF
TRBV29-1,.,TRBJ2-7,TRBD1,TGCAGCGCCCGCCTTGACAGGGGTCTCTCCTACGAGCAGTACTTC,CSARLDRGLSYEQYF
TRBV28,.,TRBJ2-7,.,TGTGCCAGCTCTCGGCCCGCAGGGAGGTCCTACGAGCAGTACTTC,CASSRPAGRSYEQYF
TRBV4-3,.,TRBJ2-7,TRBD2,TGCGCCAGCAGCTTTCAAGCGGGAGGAAACTACGAGCAGTACTTC,CASSFQAGGNYEQYF
TRBV5-1,.,TRBJ2-1,.,TGCGCCAGCAGCCAGACGGGAAGCTCCTACAATGAGCAGTTCTTC,CASSQTGSSYNEQFF
TRBV30,.,TRBJ2-1,TRBD2,TGTGCCTGGAGTCCCCCGGGACTACATAACAATGAGCAGTTCTTC,CAWSPPGLHNNEQFF
TRBV2,.,TRBJ1-2,.,TGTGCCAGCACCGCGGGTCGGGGCTACACCTTC,CASTAGRGYTF
TRBV4-3,.,TRBJ2-7,TRBD2,TGCGCCAGCAGCCATACCAGCGGGAGCCCCTACGAGCAGTACTTC,CASSHTSGSPYEQYF
TRBV27,.,TRBJ2-4,TRBD2,TGTGCCAGCAGTTACACTAGCGGGAGGGCCCGGAACATTCAGTACTTC,CASSYTSGRARNIQYF
TRBV7-7,.,TRBJ2-1,TRBD1,TGTGCCAGCAGCTTACCCTTGGGACAGTACAATGAGCAGTTCTTC,CASSLPLGQYNEQFF
TRBV28,once,TRBJ2-1,.,TGTGCCAGCAGTTCACCGGGACCAAGCCTGGCTGAGCAGTTCTTC,CASSSPGPSLAEQFF
TRBV7-9,.,TRBJ1-2,.,TGTGCCAGCAGCCTAGAGGTACGCGGCTACACCTTC,CASSLEVRGYTF
TRBV27,.,TRBJ2-3,.,TGTGCCAGCAGGTACAGTTTAAGCACAGATACGCAGTATTTT,CASRYSLSTDTQYF
TRBV5-5,.,TRBJ1-3,.,TGTGCCAGCAGCCCCCTAGGGAGGCCCTCTGGAAACACCATATATTTT,CASSPLGRPSGNTIYF
TRBV6-1,.,TRBJ2-7,.,TGTGCCAGCATAAACAGGCTATACGAGCAGTACTTC,CASINRLYEQYF
TRBV2,.,TRBJ2-5,.,TGTGCCAGCAGTGAGGCAGTTCAAGAGACCCAGTACTTC,CASSEAVQETQYF
TRBV5-4,.,TRBJ2-7,.,TGTGCCAGCAGCTTAGGAGGGACCGGCTCCTACGAGCAGTACTTC,CASSLGGTGSYEQYF
TRBV10-2,.,TRBJ2-1,TRBD2,TGCGCCAGCAGTGTGGGACTAGCGGGTTACAATGAGCAGTTCTTC,CASSVGLAGYNEQFF